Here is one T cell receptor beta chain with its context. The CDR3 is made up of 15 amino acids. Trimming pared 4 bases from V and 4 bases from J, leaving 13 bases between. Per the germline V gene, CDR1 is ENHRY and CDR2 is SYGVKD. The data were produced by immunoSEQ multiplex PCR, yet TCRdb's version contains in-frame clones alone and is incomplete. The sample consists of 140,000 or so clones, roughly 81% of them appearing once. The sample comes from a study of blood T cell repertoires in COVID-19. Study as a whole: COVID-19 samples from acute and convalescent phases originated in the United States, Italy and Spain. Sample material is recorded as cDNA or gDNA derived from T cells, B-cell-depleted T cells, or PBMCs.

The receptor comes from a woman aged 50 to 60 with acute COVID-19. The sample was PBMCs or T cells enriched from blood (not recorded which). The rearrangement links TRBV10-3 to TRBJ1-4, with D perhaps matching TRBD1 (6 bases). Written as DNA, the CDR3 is TGTGCCATCAGTGCAAGCGACAGGCATAATGAAAAACTGTTTTTT. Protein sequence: CAISASDRHNEKLFF.